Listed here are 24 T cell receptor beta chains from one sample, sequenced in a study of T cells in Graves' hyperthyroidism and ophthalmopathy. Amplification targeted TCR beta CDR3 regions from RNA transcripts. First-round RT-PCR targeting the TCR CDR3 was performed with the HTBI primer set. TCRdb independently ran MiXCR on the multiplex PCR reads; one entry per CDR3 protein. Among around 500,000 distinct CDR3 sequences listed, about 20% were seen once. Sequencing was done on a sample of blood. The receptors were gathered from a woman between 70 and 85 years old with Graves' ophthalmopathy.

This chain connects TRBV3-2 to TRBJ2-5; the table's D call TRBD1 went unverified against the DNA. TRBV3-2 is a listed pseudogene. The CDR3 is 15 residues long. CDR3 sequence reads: CASSQRGAPKETQYF. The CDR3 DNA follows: TGTGCCAGCAGCCAACGTGGGGCACCTAAAGAGACCCAGTACTTC.

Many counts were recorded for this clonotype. The CDR3 region has the DNA TGTGCCACCCGGGACCCCCCGAACACTGAAGCTTTCTTT. Its protein is CATRDPPNTEAFF. The chain is built from TRBV6-2 or TRBV6-3 and TRBJ1-1, with D maybe TRBD1 (5 bases). Germline lookup yields CDR1 MNHEY and CDR2 SVGEGT. Trimming pared 10 bases from V and 1 base from J, leaving 13 bases between. The CDR3 consists of 13 residues.

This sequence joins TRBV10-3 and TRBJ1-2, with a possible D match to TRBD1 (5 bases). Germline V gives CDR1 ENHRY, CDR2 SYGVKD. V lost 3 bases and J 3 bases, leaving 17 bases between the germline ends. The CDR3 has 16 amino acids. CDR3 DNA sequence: TGTGCCATCAGTGATGTGATAGCAGGGCAGGACTATGGCTACACCTTC. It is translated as CAISDVIAGQDYGYTF.

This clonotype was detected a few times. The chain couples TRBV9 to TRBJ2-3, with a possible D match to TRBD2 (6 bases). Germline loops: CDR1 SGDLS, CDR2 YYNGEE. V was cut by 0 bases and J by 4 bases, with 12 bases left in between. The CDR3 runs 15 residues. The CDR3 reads CASSVAGGGPDTQYF. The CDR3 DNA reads TGTGCCAGCAGCGTAGCCGGGGGAGGCCCAGATACGCAGTATTTT.

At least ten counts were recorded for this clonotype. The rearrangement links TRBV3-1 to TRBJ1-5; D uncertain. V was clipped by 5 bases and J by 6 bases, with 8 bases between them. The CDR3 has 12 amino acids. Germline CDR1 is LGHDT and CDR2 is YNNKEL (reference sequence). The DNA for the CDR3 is TGTGCCAGCAGCGTATTAGGTCAGCCCCAGCATTTT. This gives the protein CASSVLGQPQHF.

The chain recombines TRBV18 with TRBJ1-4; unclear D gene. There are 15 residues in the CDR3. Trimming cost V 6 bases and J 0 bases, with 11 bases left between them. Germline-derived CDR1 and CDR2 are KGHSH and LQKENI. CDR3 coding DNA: TGTGCCAGCTCTCCTACGGTAACAACTAATGAAAAACTGTTTTTT. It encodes CASSPTVTTNEKLFF.

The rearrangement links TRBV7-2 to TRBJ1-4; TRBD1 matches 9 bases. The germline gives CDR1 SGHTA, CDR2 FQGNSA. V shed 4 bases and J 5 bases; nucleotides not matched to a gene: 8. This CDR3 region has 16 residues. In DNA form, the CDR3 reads TGTGCCAGCAGCTCAAACCCTGGGACAGGGAATGAAAAACTGTTTTTT. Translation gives CASSSNPGTGNEKLFF.

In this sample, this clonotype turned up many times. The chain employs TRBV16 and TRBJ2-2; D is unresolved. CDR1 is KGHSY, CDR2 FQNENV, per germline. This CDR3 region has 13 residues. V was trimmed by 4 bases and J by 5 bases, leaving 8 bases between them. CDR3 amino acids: CASSPGPTGELFF. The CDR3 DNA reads TGTGCCAGCAGCCCCGGACCGACCGGGGAGCTGTTTTTT.

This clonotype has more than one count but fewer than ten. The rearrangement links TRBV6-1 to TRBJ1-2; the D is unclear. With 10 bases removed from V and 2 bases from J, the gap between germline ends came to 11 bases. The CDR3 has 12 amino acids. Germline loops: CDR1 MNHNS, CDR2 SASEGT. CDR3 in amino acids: CATRAANYGYTF. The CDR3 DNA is TGTGCCACCCGGGCCGCGAACTATGGCTACACCTTC.

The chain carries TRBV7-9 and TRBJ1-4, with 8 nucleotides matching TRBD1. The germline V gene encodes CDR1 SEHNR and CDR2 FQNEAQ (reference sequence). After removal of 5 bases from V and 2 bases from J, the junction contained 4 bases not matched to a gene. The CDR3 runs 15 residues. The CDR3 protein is CASSKTGVTNEKLFF. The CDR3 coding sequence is TGTGCCAGCAGCAAGACAGGGGTTACTAATGAAAAACTGTTTTTT.

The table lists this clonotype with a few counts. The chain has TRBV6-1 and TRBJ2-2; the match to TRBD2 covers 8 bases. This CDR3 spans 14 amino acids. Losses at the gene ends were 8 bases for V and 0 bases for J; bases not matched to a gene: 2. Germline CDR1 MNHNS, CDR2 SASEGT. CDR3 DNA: TGTGCCAGCGCGGGGGGCACGAACACCGGGGAGCTGTTTTTT. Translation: CASAGGTNTGELFF.

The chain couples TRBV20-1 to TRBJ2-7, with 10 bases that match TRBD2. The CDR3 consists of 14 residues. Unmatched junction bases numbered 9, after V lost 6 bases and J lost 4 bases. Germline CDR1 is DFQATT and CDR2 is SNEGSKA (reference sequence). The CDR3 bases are TGCAGTGCACAACTAGCGGGACTAGAATACGAGCAGTACTTC. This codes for CSAQLAGLEYEQYF.

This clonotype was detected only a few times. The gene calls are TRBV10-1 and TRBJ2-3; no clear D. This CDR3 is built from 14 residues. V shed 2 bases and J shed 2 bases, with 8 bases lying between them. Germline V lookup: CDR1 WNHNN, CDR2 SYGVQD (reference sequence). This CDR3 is CASSEQDPTDTQYF. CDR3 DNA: TGCGCCAGCAGTGAGCAGGACCCCACAGATACGCAGTATTTT.

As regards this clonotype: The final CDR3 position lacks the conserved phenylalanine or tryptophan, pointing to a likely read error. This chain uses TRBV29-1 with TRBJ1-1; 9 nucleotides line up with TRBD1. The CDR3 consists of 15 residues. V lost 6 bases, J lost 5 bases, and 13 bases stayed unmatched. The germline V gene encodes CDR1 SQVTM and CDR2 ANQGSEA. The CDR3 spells CSVPNPDRGGTEAFL. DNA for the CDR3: TGCAGCGTCCCTAATCCGGACAGGGGCGGAACTGAAGCTTTCCTT.

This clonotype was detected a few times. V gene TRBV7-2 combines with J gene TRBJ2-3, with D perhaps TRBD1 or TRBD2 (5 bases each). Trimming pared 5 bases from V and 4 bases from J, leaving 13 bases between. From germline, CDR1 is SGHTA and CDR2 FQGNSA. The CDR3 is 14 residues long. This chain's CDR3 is CASSRRWGSDTQYF. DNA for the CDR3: TGTGCCAGCAGCCGCCGCTGGGGGTCAGATACGCAGTATTTT. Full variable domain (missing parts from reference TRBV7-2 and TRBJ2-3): GAGVSQSPSNKVTEKGKDVELRCDPISGHTALYWYRQSLGQGLEFLIYFQGNSAPDKSGLPSDRFSAERTGGSVSTLTIQRTQQEDSAVYLCASSRRWGSDTQYFGPGTRLTVL.

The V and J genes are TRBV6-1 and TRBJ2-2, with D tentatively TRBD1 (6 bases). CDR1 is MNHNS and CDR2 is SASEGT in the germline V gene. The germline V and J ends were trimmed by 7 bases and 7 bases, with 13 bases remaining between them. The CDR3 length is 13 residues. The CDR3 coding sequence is TGTGCCAGCACCTACAGGGCGAGCGGGGAGCTGTTTTTT. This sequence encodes CASTYRASGELFF.

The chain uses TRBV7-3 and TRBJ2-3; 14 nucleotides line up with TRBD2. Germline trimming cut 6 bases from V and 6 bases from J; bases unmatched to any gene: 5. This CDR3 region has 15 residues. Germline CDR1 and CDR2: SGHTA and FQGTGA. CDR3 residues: CASRQGLAGADTQYF. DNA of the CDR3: TGTGCCAGCAGGCAGGGACTAGCGGGAGCCGATACGCAGTATTTT. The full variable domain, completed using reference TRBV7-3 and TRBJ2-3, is GAGVSQTPSNKVTEKGKYVELRCDPISGHTALYWYRQSLGQGPEFLIYFQGTGAADDSGLPNDRFFAVRPEGSVSTLKIQRTERGDSAVYLCASRQGLAGADTQYFGPGTRLTVL.

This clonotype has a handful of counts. CDR3 nucleotide sequence: TGTGCCAGCAGTGAAGCCGGACATCGGTACTTC. Translated: CASSEAGHRYF. The chain combines TRBV6-1 with TRBJ2-5, with D possibly being TRBD1 (5 bases). The CDR3 has 11 amino acids. V was cut by 0 bases and J by 13 bases, with 9 bases left in between. The V gene's germline CDR1 is MNHNS and CDR2 SASEGT.

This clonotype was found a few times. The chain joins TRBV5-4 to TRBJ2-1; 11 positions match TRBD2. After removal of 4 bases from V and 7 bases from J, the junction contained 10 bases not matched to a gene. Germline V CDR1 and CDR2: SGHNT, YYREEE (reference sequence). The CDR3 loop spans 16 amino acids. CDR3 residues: CASSILSGRAKNEQFF. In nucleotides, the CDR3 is TGTGCCAGCAGCATCCTTAGCGGGAGGGCCAAGAATGAGCAGTTCTTC.

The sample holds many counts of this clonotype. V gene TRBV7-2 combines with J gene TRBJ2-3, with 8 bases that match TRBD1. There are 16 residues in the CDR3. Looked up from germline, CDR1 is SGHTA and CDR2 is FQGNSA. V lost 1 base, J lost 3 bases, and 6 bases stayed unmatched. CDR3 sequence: CASSLVIGQGTDTQYF. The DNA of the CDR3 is TGTGCCAGCAGCTTAGTTATAGGACAGGGTACAGATACGCAGTATTTT.

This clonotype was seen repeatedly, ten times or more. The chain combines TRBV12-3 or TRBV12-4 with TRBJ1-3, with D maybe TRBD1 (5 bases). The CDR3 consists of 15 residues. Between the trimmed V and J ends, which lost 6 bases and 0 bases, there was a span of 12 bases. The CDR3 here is CASRRQTSSGNTIYF. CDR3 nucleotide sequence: TGTGCCAGCAGGCGACAGACTAGCTCTGGAAACACCATATATTTT.

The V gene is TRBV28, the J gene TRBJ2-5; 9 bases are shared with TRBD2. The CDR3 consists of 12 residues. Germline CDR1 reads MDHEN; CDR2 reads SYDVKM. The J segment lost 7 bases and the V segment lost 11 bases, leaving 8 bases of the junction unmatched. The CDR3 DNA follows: TGTGCCTGCCAACTAGCGGGTGGGACCCAGTACTTC. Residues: CACQLAGGTQYF.

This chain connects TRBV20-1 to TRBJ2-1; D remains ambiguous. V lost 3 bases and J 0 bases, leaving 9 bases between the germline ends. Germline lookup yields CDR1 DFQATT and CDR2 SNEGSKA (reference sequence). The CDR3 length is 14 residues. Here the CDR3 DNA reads TGCAGTGCTAGGATTCCGAGCTCCTACAATGAGCAGTTCTTC. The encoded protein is CSARIPSSYNEQFF.

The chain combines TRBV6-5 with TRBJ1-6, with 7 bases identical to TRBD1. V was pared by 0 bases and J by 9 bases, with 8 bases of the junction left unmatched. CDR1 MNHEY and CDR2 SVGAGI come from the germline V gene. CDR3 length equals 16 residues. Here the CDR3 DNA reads TGTGCCAGCAGTTACTCTCCGACAGGGTGGCGTTCACCCCTCCACTTT. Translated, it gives CASSYSPTGWRSPLHF.